These 9 T cell receptor beta chains originate from one sample sequenced in a study of cytomegalovirus exposure and HLA in healthy donors. The PCR made use of 60 Vbeta and 13 Jbeta primers. Produced via immunoSEQ multiplex PCR; TCRdb's table is partial and in-frame only. The table has 150,000 to 200,000 clones, roughly 77% seen once. The sample consisted of PBMCs. The source of these receptors is a young man in good health and CMV-seropositive.

The V and J genes are TRBV5-1 and TRBJ2-3; 9 bases agree with TRBD2. There are 15 residues in the CDR3. In germline, CDR1 is SGHRS, CDR2 YFSETQ. V lost 0 bases and J lost 2; bases outside the gene matches: 1. Here the CDR3 reads CASSLGLAATDTQYF. The CDR3 nucleotides read TGCGCCAGCAGCTTGGGACTAGCGGCCACAGATACGCAGTATTTT.

This chain uses TRBV5-1 with TRBJ1-1; TRBD1 agrees at 9 bases. In germline, CDR1 is SGHRS, CDR2 YFSETQ. The ends lost 0 bases at V and 3 bases at J; junction bases unmatched: 6. This CDR3 spans 16 amino acids. In DNA, the CDR3 is TGCGCCAGCAGCTTGGAAAATACAGGGGGCCACACTGAAGCTTTCTTT. It specifies CASSLENTGGHTEAFF.

The chain couples TRBV5-1 to TRBJ1-1; D perhaps matches TRBD1 (6 bases). The CDR3 is 15 amino acids. Germline CDR1 and CDR2: SGHRS and YFSETQ. V lost 4 bases, J lost 1 base, and 14 bases lay in between. The chain's CDR3 is CASSLYSTGNTEAFF. The CDR3 coding sequence is TGCGCCAGCAGCCTTTATTCGACAGGGAACACTGAAGCTTTCTTT. The variable domain in full, with the rest retrieved from reference TRBV5-1 and TRBJ1-1, is KAGVTQTPRYLIKTRGQQVTLSCSPISGHRSVSWYQQTPGQGLQFLFEYFSETQRNKGNFPGRFSGRQFSNSRSEMNVSTLELGDSALYLCASSLYSTGNTEAFFGQGTRLTVV.

The chain couples TRBV7-2 to TRBJ2-5; TRBD1 might be the D (6 bases). CDR3 length: 14 amino acids. Trimming removed 4 bases from V and 4 bases from J, with 13 bases in between. Germline-derived CDR1 and CDR2 are SGHTA and FQGNSA. In DNA form, the CDR3 reads TGTGCCAGCAGCTCCTCTCAGGGGCGAGAGACCCAGTACTTC. Amino acids: CASSSSQGRETQYF.

V usage is TRBV2 and J usage is TRBJ2-7; TRBD1 aligns across 7 bases. J gave up 4 bases and V 5 bases, and 5 bases lay outside the gene matches. The CDR3 sequence is 13 residues long. CDR1 SNHLY and CDR2 FYNNEI come from the germline V gene. CDR3 amino acids: CASSRDREYEQYV. In nucleotides, the CDR3 is TGTGCCAGCAGTAGAGACAGGGAGTACGAGCAGTACGTC.

CDR3 sequence (DNA): TGCGCCAGCAGCTTGGGGGGGGAGGGCACTGAAGCTTTCTTT. As protein: CASSLGGEGTEAFF. This chain links TRBV5-1 with TRBJ1-1; D is perhaps TRBD1 (5 bases). Germline assignment: CDR1 SGHRS and CDR2 YFSETQ. The V gene lost 0 bases and the J gene lost 4 bases, with 10 bases spanning the gap. The CDR3 is 14 residues long.

V usage is TRBV27 and J usage is TRBJ1-6; 9 bases align to TRBD1. CDR1 is MNHEY, CDR2 SMNVEV, per germline (reference sequence). This CDR3 contains 14 residues. The V and J ends lost 6 bases and 10 bases, in that order; junction bases with no gene match: 7. The CDR3 reads CASSYRGRGSPLHF. The DNA of the CDR3 is TGTGCCAGCAGCTACAGGGGGCGAGGGTCACCCCTCCACTTT.

On this clone itself: Relative to the germline gene, one junction end is altered; a read error may explain this. This chain uses TRBV7-7 with TRBJ2-1; 9 bases match TRBD2. Germline V gene sequence: CDR1 SSHAT, CDR2 FNYEAQ (reference sequence). The length of the CDR3 is 17 residues. The CDR3 reads CASSQTDSGRANNEQFF. CDR3 nucleotide sequence: TGTGCTAGCAGCCAAACGGATAGCGGGAGAGCAAACAATGAGCAGTTCTTC.

The CDR3 region is CASSPYDPAKNNEQFF. The CDR3 DNA reads TGTGCCAGTAGCCCTTATGATCCCGCTAAGAACAATGAGCAGTTCTTC. The rearrangement uses TRBV19 and TRBJ2-1, with unresolved D. Between the trimmed V and J ends, which lost 6 bases and 5 bases, there was a span of 20 bases. The CDR3 has 16 residues. Germline assignment: CDR1 LNHDA and CDR2 SQIVND (reference sequence).